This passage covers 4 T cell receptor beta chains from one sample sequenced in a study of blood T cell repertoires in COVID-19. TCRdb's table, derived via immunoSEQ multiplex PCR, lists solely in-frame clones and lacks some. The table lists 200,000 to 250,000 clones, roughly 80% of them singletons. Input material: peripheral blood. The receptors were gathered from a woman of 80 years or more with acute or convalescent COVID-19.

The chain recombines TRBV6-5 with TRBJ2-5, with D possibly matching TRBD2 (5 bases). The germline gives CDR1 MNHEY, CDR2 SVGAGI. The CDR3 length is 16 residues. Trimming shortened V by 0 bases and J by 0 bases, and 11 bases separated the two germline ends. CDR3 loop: CASSYSGSVYQETQYF. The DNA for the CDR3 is TGTGCCAGCAGTTACTCGGGTAGCGTGTACCAAGAGACCCAGTACTTC.

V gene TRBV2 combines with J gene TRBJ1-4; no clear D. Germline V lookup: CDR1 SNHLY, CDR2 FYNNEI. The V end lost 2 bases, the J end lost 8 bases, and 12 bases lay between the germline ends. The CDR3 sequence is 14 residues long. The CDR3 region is CASSEMRAGEKLFF. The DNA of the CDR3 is TGTGCCAGCAGTGAAATGCGGGCGGGCGAAAAACTGTTTTTT.

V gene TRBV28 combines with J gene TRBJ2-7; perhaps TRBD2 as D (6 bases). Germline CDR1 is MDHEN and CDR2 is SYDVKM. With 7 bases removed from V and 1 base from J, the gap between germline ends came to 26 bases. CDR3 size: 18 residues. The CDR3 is CASITRSDGLPDSYEQYF. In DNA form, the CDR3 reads TGTGCCAGCATCACTCGTAGCGACGGACTACCTGATTCCTACGAGCAGTACTTC.

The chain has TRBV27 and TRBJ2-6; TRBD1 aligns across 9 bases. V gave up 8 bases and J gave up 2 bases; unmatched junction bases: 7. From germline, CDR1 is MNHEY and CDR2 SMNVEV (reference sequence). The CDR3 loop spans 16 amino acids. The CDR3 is CASGTGGAAGANVLTF. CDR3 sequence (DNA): TGTGCCAGCGGCACAGGGGGCGCCGCTGGGGCCAACGTCCTGACTTTC.